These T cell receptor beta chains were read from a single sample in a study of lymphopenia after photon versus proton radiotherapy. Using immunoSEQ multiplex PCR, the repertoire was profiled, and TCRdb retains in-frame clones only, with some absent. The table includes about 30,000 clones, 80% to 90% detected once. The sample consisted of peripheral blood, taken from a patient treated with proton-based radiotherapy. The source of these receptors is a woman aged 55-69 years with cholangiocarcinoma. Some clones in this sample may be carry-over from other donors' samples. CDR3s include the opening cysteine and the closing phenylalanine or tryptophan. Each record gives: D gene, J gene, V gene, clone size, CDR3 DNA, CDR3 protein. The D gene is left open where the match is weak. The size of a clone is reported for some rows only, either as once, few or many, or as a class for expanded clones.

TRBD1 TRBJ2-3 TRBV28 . TGTGCCAGCATTCCAGGGGGCAGGGATACGCAGTATTTT CASIPGGRDTQYF
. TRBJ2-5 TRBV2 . TGTGCCAGCGAGGGGAGTGGGGAGACCCAGTACTTC CASEGSGETQYF
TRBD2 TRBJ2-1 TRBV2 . TGTGCCAGCAGTGAATTGCGGGAGAGGGTTGAGCAGTTCTTC CASSELRERVEQFF
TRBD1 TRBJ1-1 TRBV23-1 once TGCGCCAGCCCGGGGAAAATAAGGGGGCAGAACCCGAACACTGAAGCTTTCTTT CASPGKIRGQNPNTEAFF
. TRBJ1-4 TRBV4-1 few TGCGCCAGCAGCCAAGAGCGGAAACTGTTTTTT CASSQERKLFF
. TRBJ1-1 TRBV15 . TGTGCCACCAGCAGGTATCTGGAACTCACGACTGAAGCTTTCTTT CATSRYLELTTEAFF
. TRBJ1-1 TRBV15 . TGTGCCACCAGCAGAGATCCTGGCAGAACTAACACTGAAGCTTTCTTT CATSRDPGRTNTEAFF
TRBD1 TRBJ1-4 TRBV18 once TGTGCCAGCTCATCTACAGGGGGCGATGAAAAACTGTTTTTT CASSSTGGDEKLFF
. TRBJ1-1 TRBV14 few TGTGCCAGCAGCCGTTACAGCGAGATGAACACTGAAGCTTTCTTT CASSRYSEMNTEAFF
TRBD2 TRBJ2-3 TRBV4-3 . TGCGCCAGCAGCCAAGATAAAACACCCCGCTTTAGCGGGAGCACAGATACGCAGTATTTT CASSQDKTPRFSGSTDTQYF
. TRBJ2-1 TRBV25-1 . TGTGCCAGCAGTGAACCCGGGCCCTACAATGAGCAGTTCTTC CASSEPGPYNEQFF
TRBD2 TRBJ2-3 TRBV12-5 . TGTGCTAGTGGTTTGGGCCTTAGCGGGAGAGGTGCAGATACGCAGTATTTT CASGLGLSGRGADTQYF
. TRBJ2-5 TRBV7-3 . TGTGCCAGCAGTTACAGTGGTCGAGAGACCCAGTACTTC CASSYSGRETQYF
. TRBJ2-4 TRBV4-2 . TGTGCCAGCAGCCAAGATTTGGTTTTTTTAAAAAACATTCAGTACTTC CASSQDLVFLKNIQYF
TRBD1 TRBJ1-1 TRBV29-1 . TGCAGCGTTGATATTCGACAGGGCGAAGCTTTCTTT CSVDIRQGEAFF
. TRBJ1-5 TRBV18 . TGTGCCAGCTCCAACCAAGGGGTAGGCAATCAGCCCCAGCATTTT CASSNQGVGNQPQHF
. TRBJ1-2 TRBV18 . TGTGCCAGCTCACCCGGACACCCGGGGACTTATGGCTACACCTTC CASSPGHPGTYGYTF
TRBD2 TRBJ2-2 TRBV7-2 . TGTGCCAGCAGCTTAAAACCGGGAGGGGTCGGGGAGCTGTTTTTT CASSLKPGGVGELFF